The clone carrying this TCR beta chain has a handful of counts. The target antigen is unknown. CDR3 length: 16 residues. Germline lookup yields CDR1 MNHNS and CDR2 SASEGT. Unmatched junction bases numbered 9, after V lost 4 bases and J lost 8 bases. This record belongs to a study of T-cell memory formation after mild COVID-19. Study information: Among the donors, TCR clusters were largely specific to each donor. Findings of the study overall: Day 15 to 85 contractors were CD4/CD8 balanced; later expanders leaned CD4+.

Researchers used 5'RACE with constant-segment primers to make TCR alpha and TCR beta cDNA libraries that carry sample barcodes and UMIs. TCRdb called the 5' RACE reads again in MiXCR, with one record for every CDR3 protein. The data contain some 160,000 distinct CDR3 sequences, roughly 13% of them singletons. The J gene is TRBJ1-4, the V gene TRBV6-1, with 11 nucleotides matching TRBD1. The receptor comes from a man between 18 and 35 years old who had mild COVID-19 (a few samples of this study predate the infection). Cell type and time point are not known. Sequencing was performed on PBMCs or a T cell subset sorted from them (not recorded which). CDR3 amino acids: CASSGTGGDPGEKLFF. The CDR3 DNA is TGTGCCAGCAGTGGGACAGGGGGCGACCCTGGGGAAAAACTGTTTTTT.